Presented here are 23 T cell receptor beta chains from one specimen sequenced in a study of cytomegalovirus exposure and HLA in healthy donors. Primers for the PCR totalled 60 Vbeta and 13 Jbeta. The data were produced by immunoSEQ multiplex PCR, yet TCRdb's version contains in-frame clones alone and is incomplete. The top ten clones hold 8.5% to 10% of a sample with roughly 100,000 clones, about 74% of them seen once. The sequenced sample consisted of PBMCs. The receptors shown here come from a male donor in good health and CMV-seropositive.

The CDR3 DNA reads as TGTGCCAGCAGTTCCGAGGCAGCATATGGCTACACCTTC. It encodes CASSSEAAYGYTF. J is TRBJ1-2 and V is TRBV27; D unclear. The CDR3 contains 13 residues. Germline CDR1 MNHEY, CDR2 SMNVEV (reference sequence). V shed 4 bases and J shed 5 bases, with 11 bases lying between them.

The rearrangement links TRBV19 to TRBJ2-7; TRBD2 agrees at 7 bases. The CDR3 runs 13 residues. V shed 7 bases, J shed 2 bases, and the junction held 5 bases outside the gene matches. Germline values: CDR1 LNHDA, CDR2 SQIVND (reference sequence). In DNA form, the CDR3 reads TGTGCCAGTAAGCTAGCGGAACCCTACGAGCAGTACTTC. It translates to CASKLAEPYEQYF. Filled out from reference TRBV19 and TRBJ2-7, the complete variable domain reads DGGITQSPKYLFRKEGQNVTLSCEQNLNHDAMYWYRQDPGQGLRLIYYSQIVNDFQKGDIAEGYSVSREKKESFPLTVTSAQKNPTAFYLCASKLAEPYEQYFGPGTRLTVT.

V is TRBV7-9 and J is TRBJ2-2; TRBD2 might be the D (5 bases). Trimming removed 8 bases from V and 3 bases from J, with 16 bases in between. The CDR3 loop spans 15 amino acids. Germline CDR1 is SEHNR and CDR2 is FQNEAQ (reference sequence). The CDR3 sequence: CASPGSKAYTGELFF. The DNA for the CDR3 is TGTGCCAGCCCGGGGAGTAAAGCTTACACCGGGGAGCTGTTTTTT.

The chain links TRBV7-7 to TRBJ2-5, with D perhaps matching TRBD2 (7 bases). The CDR3 is made up of 16 amino acids. V gave up 1 base and J gave up 5 bases, with 17 bases separating them. Germline CDR1 SSHAT, CDR2 FNYEAQ (reference sequence). CDR3 DNA sequence: TGTGCCAGCAGCTTAGGACGGGGGGCTCAAGCGGAGACCCAGTACTTC. As protein: CASSLGRGAQAETQYF. Supplemented by reference TRBV7-7 and TRBJ2-5, the full variable domain reads GAGVSQSPRYKVTKRGQDVTLRCDPISSHATLYWYQQALGQGPEFLTYFNYEAQPDKSGLPSDRFSAERPEGSISTLTIQRTEQRDSAMYRCASSLGRGAQAETQYFGPGTRLLVL.

The DNA for the CDR3 is TGCGCCAGCAGCTCTCAGGTGGGGGGACCAACCTACGAGCAGTACTTC. Its translation: CASSSQVGGPTYEQYF. The chain carries TRBV5-1 and TRBJ2-7, with a tentative D call TRBD2 (6 bases). The germline CDR1 and CDR2 sequences are SGHRS and YFSETQ. Trimming shortened V by 3 bases and J by 2 bases, and 18 bases separated the two germline ends. This CDR3 comprises 16 residues.

This sequence joins TRBV9 and TRBJ2-7; weak D call: TRBD2 (5 bases). This CDR3 contains 13 residues. Trimming removed 4 bases from V and 0 bases from J, with 8 bases in between. The germline V gene has CDR1 SGDLS and CDR2 YYNGEE. CDR3 amino acids: CASSSGSSYEQYF. In DNA form, the CDR3 reads TGTGCCAGCAGCAGCGGCAGCTCCTACGAGCAGTACTTC.

V and J are TRBV5-1 and TRBJ2-1; TRBD2 agrees at 14 bases. Germline values: CDR1 SGHRS, CDR2 YFSETQ. J gave up 9 bases and V 4 bases, and 6 bases lay outside the gene matches. The CDR3 covers 15 residues. CDR3 protein: CASSMGLAGVFEQFF. Here the CDR3 DNA reads TGCGCCAGCAGCATGGGACTAGCGGGAGTTTTTGAGCAGTTCTTC.

The V and J genes are TRBV18 and TRBJ1-5; D remains ambiguous. The CDR3 runs to 15 residues. The V and J ends lost 3 bases and 0 bases respectively, with 9 bases between them. CDR1 is KGHSH, CDR2 LQKENI, per germline. The CDR3 loop reads CASSPSGGSNQPQHF. The CDR3 DNA sequence: TGTGCCAGCTCACCGTCAGGAGGTAGCAATCAGCCCCAGCATTTT.

The genes are TRBV7-2 and TRBJ1-5, with no clear D. This CDR3 has 15 amino acids. Germline V gives CDR1 SGHTA, CDR2 FQGNSA. V was pared by 3 bases and J by 7 bases, with 16 bases between. The CDR3 protein is CASSLESGGWQPQHF. The CDR3 DNA sequence: TGTGCCAGCAGCTTGGAATCCGGAGGCTGGCAGCCCCAGCATTTT.

The rearrangement joins TRBV9 to TRBJ1-1, with D perhaps TRBD1 (6 bases). Germline V lookup: CDR1 SGDLS, CDR2 YYNGEE. V was shortened by 4 bases and J by 0 bases, with 16 bases between the two germline ends. This CDR3 is built from 16 residues. DNA for the CDR3: TGTGCCAGCAGCCCCGGACAGATCCCCATGAACACTGAAGCTTTCTTT. Translating gives CASSPGQIPMNTEAFF. The full variable domain, rest sourced from reference TRBV9 and TRBJ1-1, is DSGVTQTPKHLITATGQRVTLRCSPRSGDLSVYWYQQSLDQGLQFLIQYYNGEERAKGNILERFSAQQFPDLHSELNLSSLELGDSALYFCASSPGQIPMNTEAFFGQGTRLTVV.

The chain uses TRBV18 and TRBJ2-1, with D possibly matching TRBD1 (6 bases). V was shortened by 6 bases and J by 7 bases, with 19 bases between the two germline ends. Germline CDR1 is KGHSH and CDR2 is LQKENI. The CDR3 consists of 15 residues. As DNA, the CDR3 is TGTGCCAGCTCCCTCAGGGGACAAGATATGAATGAGCAGTTCTTC. Translation: CASSLRGQDMNEQFF.

The V and J genes are TRBV7-3 and TRBJ2-7, with 7 bases that match TRBD1. Germline V lookup: CDR1 SGHTA, CDR2 FQGTGA. The J segment lost 1 base and the V segment lost 5 bases, leaving 8 bases of the junction unmatched. The length of the CDR3 is 15 residues. The CDR3 sequence is CASSLETGRSYEQYF. In nucleotides, the CDR3 is TGTGCCAGCAGCCTGGAGACAGGGAGATCCTACGAGCAGTACTTC.

V gene TRBV28 combines with J gene TRBJ1-2; D unresolved. CDR1 is MDHEN and CDR2 is SYDVKM in the germline V gene. The V end was cut by 4 bases, the J end by 4 bases, with 13 bases between. The CDR3 sequence is 14 residues long. CDR3 DNA sequence: TGTGCCAGCAGTTCCCCAGGACGGGGCTATGGCTACACCTTC. Its translation is CASSSPGRGYGYTF.

This clone was recorded only once. The chain is built from TRBV6-1 and TRBJ2-7, with a weak D call TRBD2 (6 bases). Germline-derived CDR1 and CDR2 are MNHNS and SASEGT. There are 12 residues in the CDR3. The germline V and J ends were trimmed by 5 bases and 7 bases, with 12 bases remaining between them. CDR3 DNA: TGTGCCAGCAGTCCTCCGGGGGTTGAGCAGTACTTC. Translating gives CASSPPGVEQYF.

The chain recombines TRBV19 with TRBJ1-4; possible D gene TRBD1, 6 bases. The CDR3 runs to 14 residues. Germline loops: CDR1 LNHDA, CDR2 SQIVND (reference sequence). V was cut by 5 bases and J by 4 bases, with 11 bases left in between. CDR3 bases: TGTGCCAGTAGTTCACAGGGCCTTAATGAAAAACTGTTTTTT. This gives the protein CASSSQGLNEKLFF.

This rearrangement joins TRBV27 to TRBJ1-1; D gene unclear. Deletions cut 3 bases from V and 1 base from J, with 9 bases between. The CDR3 totals 14 residues. Germline CDR1 and CDR2: MNHEY and SMNVEV (reference sequence). CDR3 sequence: CASSFGIPNTEAFF. The CDR3 DNA reads as TGTGCCAGCAGTTTCGGGATCCCGAACACTGAAGCTTTCTTT.

This clone was seen once. At the DNA level, this CDR3 is encoded by other sequences in the same sample as well. The genes are TRBV19 and TRBJ1-5, with D uncertain. The CDR3 consists of 12 residues. CDR1 and CDR2 (germline): LNHDA, SQIVND (reference sequence). V was trimmed by 5 bases and J by 4 bases, leaving 6 bases between them. CDR3 in DNA: TGTGCCAGTAGTCCCCGTAATCAGCCCCAGCATTTT. This sequence encodes CASSPRNQPQHF.

The V gene is TRBV19, the J gene TRBJ2-1; 12 bases are a match to TRBD2. The germline V gene encodes CDR1 LNHDA and CDR2 SQIVND (reference sequence). The CDR3 covers 16 residues. V gave up 5 bases and J gave up 9 bases; unmatched junction bases: 11. CDR3 coding DNA: TGTGCCAGTAGTTCGATTCTAGCGGGAGGGCCGCTTGAGCAGTTCTTC. Translating it yields CASSSILAGGPLEQFF.

J is TRBJ2-5 and V is TRBV25-1; no clear D gene. Germline CDR1 MGHDK, CDR2 SYGVNS. The V gene lost 3 bases and the J gene lost 5 bases, with 10 bases spanning the gap. The CDR3 contains 13 residues. CDR3 residues: CASSDPGRETQYF. The CDR3 nucleotides read TGTGCCAGCAGTGACCCAGGCAGGGAGACCCAGTACTTC.

This clone was seen only once. The genes are TRBV7-9 and TRBJ2-1; 10 bases are shared with TRBD2. The CDR3 contains 14 residues. J gave up 7 bases and V 5 bases, and 5 bases lay outside the gene matches. CDR1 is SEHNR and CDR2 is FQNEAQ in the germline V gene (reference sequence). The chain's CDR3 is CASSPSGSGNEQFF. The CDR3 DNA is TGTGCCAGCAGCCCTAGCGGGAGTGGGAATGAGCAGTTCTTC.

The chain links TRBV27 to TRBJ2-7; tentatively, D is TRBD2 (7 bases). The CDR3 totals 14 residues. With 3 bases removed from V and 3 bases from J, the gap between germline ends came to 12 bases. In germline, CDR1 is MNHEY, CDR2 SMNVEV (reference sequence). The CDR3 sequence: CASSFKGGYYEQYF. The CDR3 DNA reads as TGTGCCAGCAGTTTTAAGGGGGGGTACTACGAGCAGTACTTC.

This chain uses TRBV27 with TRBJ1-1, with TRBD1 as a possible D gene (6 bases). CDR3 size: 13 residues. Trimming stripped 5 bases from V and 4 bases from J, with 11 bases between. The germline CDR1 and CDR2 sequences are MNHEY and SMNVEV (reference sequence). CDR3 bases: TGTGCCAGCAGTCACAGGGTAGGCACTGAAGCTTTCTTT. It codes for CASSHRVGTEAFF.

V is TRBV27 and J is TRBJ2-1; D perhaps matches TRBD2 (5 bases). V lost 1 base and J lost 6, with 16 bases in between. CDR1 MNHEY and CDR2 SMNVEV come from the germline V gene (reference sequence). The CDR3 contains 16 residues. CDR3 bases: TGTGCCAGCAGTTTATTGGCGCGGGCCCCGGGCAATGAGCAGTTCTTC. It codes for CASSLLARAPGNEQFF.